This T cell receptor beta chain was found in a study of blood T cell repertoires in COVID-19 (dated by TCRdb to about 2020). For context, the study as a whole: Samples covering the acute and convalescent phases of COVID-19 were provided by collaborators in the United States, Italy and Spain. The prospective study material was composed of cDNA or gDNA derived from T cells, B-cell-depleted T cells, or PBMCs. The samples were drawn from two sources: the first 160 participants of the ongoing ImmuneRACE study, and 1,000 to 1,500 subjects contributed by 6 global collaborators. The repertoires were released in a freely available public database intended as a resource for research on the immune response to SARS-CoV-2. Where available, HLA class I and class II types were obtained from metadata supplied by the sample provider rather than from assay-based typing. Deeply sampled blood TCRbeta repertoires from subjects exposed to, actively infected with, or recovered from COVID-19 were included in the dataset. Nearly every sample came with metadata listing a de-identified subject ID, COVID-19 status, age in years and sex. The paper's findings and limits, for the study overall: The quantity of clinical and demographic metadata differed by source and by participant and was supplied without curation.

TCRbeta CDR3 regions were amplified from genomic DNA by means of the immunoSEQ Assay, a bias-controlled multiplex PCR. Processing in the source paper ran as follows. Nucleated cell counts per sample were estimated from amplification of reference gene primers within the assay. To quantify the absolute abundance of each unique TCRbeta CDR3 rearrangement, sequence reads were collapsed and filtered. For each sample, productive Simpson clonality was calculated by taking the square root of Simpson's diversity index across productive rearrangements. As stored in TCRdb, this immuneACCESS dataset retains in-frame rearrangements with V and J assigned. A fraction of the clones does not appear; measured against another copy, unresolved V genes explain less than half of the discrepancy, and the remainder lacks a known reason. The V and J calls and the clone size are those of that table, but D and trimming were determined from the DNA. Counted in this sample were about 110,000 clones; 81% of them appeared once. 7.5% to 10% of the sample comes from the top ten.

To note about this clone: Its antigen specificity is not known. Per-nucleotide qualities are absent, and no much larger clonotype sits a single base away.

Each collaborating institution followed its own protocols to collect whole blood in K2EDTA tubes. For TCRbeta analysis, collaborators shipped samples as frozen whole blood, isolated PBMCs, or DNA extracted from either of those sample types. The CDR1 and CDR2 encoded by the germline V gene are MNHEY and SVGEGT. From V the trimming removes 5 bases and from J it removes 7 bases, while the gene matches leave 12 bases of the junction unaccounted for. The CDR3 spans 15 residues, from the cysteine through the phenylalanine. The read is trimmed to its CDR3 DNA, 45 bases read in frame from base 1. This TCR was recovered from a woman between 65 and 79 years old with acute or convalescent COVID-19. The specimen was peripheral blood. Recombination connected TRBV6-2 or TRBV6-3 to TRBJ2-5, with TRBD1 identical over 8 junction bases. The nucleotide sequence reads TGTGCCAGCAGTGCTATGGGACAGGTTGAAGGGACCCAGTACTTC. Its protein reads: CASSAMGQVEGTQYF.